This is a list of T cell receptor beta chains from one sample in a study of T cells in Graves' hyperthyroidism and ophthalmopathy. TCRdb analysed the multiplex PCR reads with MiXCR anew, one entry per CDR3 protein. The sample shows around 690,000 distinct CDR3 sequences, around 16% of them seen only once. Specimen: blood. The receptor source for this set is a man aged 45-65 years with Graves' hyperthyroidism. Each CDR3 is given with its conserved first and last residue. D genes are given only for firm matches. Clone size is stated in some rows and not others, as once, few, many or a class when expanded.

j_call	v_call	d_call	cdr3_length	clone_size	cdr3_nt	cdr3_aa
TRBJ1-2	TRBV24-1	NA	13	many	TGTGCCACCAGTGAACAGGGAACGGATGGCTACACCTTC	CATSEQGTDGYTF
TRBJ2-1	TRBV7-2	NA	15	many	TGTGCCAGCAGCTCTGTTCGGGACGGCTACAATGAGCAGTTCTTC	CASSSVRDGYNEQFF
TRBJ1-4	TRBV2	NA	15	NA	TGTGCCAGCAAGGGGATGGCAGGACTACATGAAAAACTGTTTTTT	CASKGMAGLHEKLFF
TRBJ2-3	TRBV20-1	NA	15	NA	TGCAGTGCTAGAGACACCGGGACCGATTTTGATACGCAGTATTTT	CSARDTGTDFDTQYF
TRBJ2-2	TRBV9	TRBD2	16	NA	TGTGCCAGCAGCGGGGGACTAGTCGAGAACACCGGGGAGCTGTTTTTT	CASSGGLVENTGELFF
TRBJ2-5	TRBV19	TRBD1	15	NA	TGTGCCAGTAGTCCTCGGGCAGGGGGCATCGAGACCCAGTACTTC	CASSPRAGGIETQYF
TRBJ2-7	TRBV28	TRBD2	15	many	TGTGCCAGCACCCCCGGGACTAGCGGTTCCTACGAGCAGTACTTC	CASTPGTSGSYEQYF
TRBJ1-1	TRBV24-1	NA	15	NA	TGTGCCACCAGTGATCCACGGGGACCGAACACTGAAGCTTTCTTT	CATSDPRGPNTEAFF
TRBJ2-1	TRBV10-3	NA	14	NA	TGTGCCATCAGTGACGGCGTAACGGTAAATGAGCAGTTCTTC	CAISDGVTVNEQFF
TRBJ2-1	TRBV7-2	NA	16	few	TGTGCCAGCAGCCCCATAGCGGGACAGATCAACAATGAGCAGTTCTTC	CASSPIAGQINNEQFF
TRBJ2-3	TRBV2	TRBD2	17	many	TGTGCCACCTCTAGCGGGAGGGCTCTGTTTAGCACAGATACGCAGTATTTT	CATSSGRALFSTDTQYF
TRBJ1-1	TRBV11-1	NA	14	many	TGTGCCAGCAGCCCCTTGGAAGAACCCACTGAAGCTTTCTTT	CASSPLEEPTEAFF
TRBJ2-5	TRBV6-2/TRBV6-3	NA	16	many	TGTGCCAGCAGCCAGATAGGACCCGTCCGAGGAGAGACCCAGTACTTC	CASSQIGPVRGETQYF
TRBJ2-5	TRBV12-3/TRBV12-4	TRBD2	16	many	TGTGCCAGCAGTTTAGGGTCACTAGCGGTCGGAGAGACCCAGTACTTC	CASSLGSLAVGETQYF
TRBJ1-1	TRBV15	NA	14	NA	TGTGCCACCAGCAGAGAGGCGGCGAACACTGAAGCTTTCTTT	CATSREAANTEAFF
TRBJ2-1	TRBV9	TRBD2	16	NA	TGTGCCAGCAGCGGTCCTAGCGGGCCGGGCTACAATGAGCAGTTCTTC	CASSGPSGPGYNEQFF
TRBJ2-1	TRBV28	NA	12	many	TGTGCCAGCAGTTTAAGCATACAGGCCCAGTTCTTC	CASSLSIQAQFF
TRBJ2-5	TRBV7-2	NA	16	few	TGTGCCAGCAGCTTAGGGGTAGGGCAGGGAGGAGAGACCCAGTACTTC	CASSLGVGQGGETQYF
TRBJ2-5	TRBV6-1	NA	15	few	TGTGCCAGCAGTCAGACTACCCGATTCGAAGAGACCCAGTACTTC	CASSQTTRFEETQYF
TRBJ1-1	TRBV18	NA	14	many	TGTGCCAGCTCACTCGGACCGGCCGTTGTTGAAGCTTTCTTT	CASSLGPAVVEAFF
TRBJ2-3	TRBV29-1	NA	14	few	TGCAGCGTCGCATACCGGGCGGACACAGATACGCAGTATTTT	CSVAYRADTDTQYF
TRBJ1-2	TRBV12-3/TRBV12-4	NA	13	many	TGTGCCAGCAGTTCGACAGATAACTATGGCTACACCTTC	CASSSTDNYGYTF
TRBJ1-1	TRBV5-1	TRBD1	17	NA	TGCGCCAGCAGCTTCGCCGGGACAGGGGGCTTAAGCACTGAAGCTTTCTTT	CASSFAGTGGLSTEAFF
TRBJ2-3	TRBV3-1	TRBD2	16	NA	TGTGCCAGCAGCCAAGGCCCTAGCGGACCGGAAGATACGCAGTATTTT	CASSQGPSGPEDTQYF
TRBJ2-7	TRBV27	NA	16	few	TGTGCCAGCAGTCCCTCCGCCAGGGGACCCTCCTACGAGCAGTACTTC	CASSPSARGPSYEQYF
TRBJ2-7	TRBV28	NA	11	NA	TGTGCCACCCTCTCCCAGGGAGTGCAGTACTTC	CATLSQGVQYF